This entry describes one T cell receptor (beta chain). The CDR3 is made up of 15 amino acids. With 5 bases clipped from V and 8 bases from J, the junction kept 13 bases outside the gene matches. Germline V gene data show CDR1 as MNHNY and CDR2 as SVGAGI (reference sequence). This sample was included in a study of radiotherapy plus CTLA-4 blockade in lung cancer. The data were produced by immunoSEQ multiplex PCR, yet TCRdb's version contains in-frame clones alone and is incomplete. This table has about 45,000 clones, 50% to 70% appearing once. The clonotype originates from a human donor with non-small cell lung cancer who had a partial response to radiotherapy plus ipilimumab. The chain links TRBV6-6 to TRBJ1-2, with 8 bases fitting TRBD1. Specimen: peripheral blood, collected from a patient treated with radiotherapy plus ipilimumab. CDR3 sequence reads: CASSLRTGTYQGYTF. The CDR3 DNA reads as TGTGCCAGCAGTCTCAGGACAGGGACTTATCAAGGCTACACCTTC.